This is a list of T cell receptor beta chains from one sample in a study of blood T cell repertoires in COVID-19. Generated by immunoSEQ multiplex PCR, the TCRdb table keeps only in-frame clones and is missing some. The data contain around 88,000 clones, roughly 90% of them seen just once; the ten biggest clones take up approximately 1.6%. Material: peripheral blood. The source of these receptors is a man in his fifties or sixties with acute or convalescent COVID-19. CDR3s include the opening cysteine and the closing phenylalanine or tryptophan. D genes are given only for firm matches. A clone size is listed for some rows: how often the clone was seen (once, few, many), or a class if it is expanded.

v_call,cdr3_length,d_call,j_call,clone_size,cdr3_aa,cdr3_nt
TRBV6-5,15,TRBD2,TRBJ2-1,once,CASMGTSGSPTGQFF,TGTGCCAGCATGGGGACTAGCGGGAGTCCGACGGGGCAGTTCTTC
TRBV28,15,TRBD1,TRBJ1-2,-,CASSSPGQNFYGYTF,TGTGCCAGCAGTTCACCGGGACAGAATTTCTATGGCTACACCTTC
TRBV21-1,16,-,TRBJ1-3,once,CASSKRPLEPGNTIYF,TGTGCCAGCAGCAAACGTCCTTTGGAGCCTGGAAACACCATATATTTT
TRBV5-6,14,-,TRBJ2-1,-,CASSLGNSNNEQFF,TGTGCCAGCAGCTTGGGAAACAGTAACAATGAGCAGTTCTTC
TRBV18,17,TRBD2,TRBJ2-1,-,CASSPPGGTSGRNEQFF,TGTGCCAGCTCACCACCGGGAGGGACTAGCGGCCGGAATGAGCAGTTCTTC
TRBV28,13,-,TRBJ2-5,-,CASSLPSRETQYF,TGTGCCAGCAGTTTACCCTCTAGGGAGACCCAGTACTTC
TRBV6-2/TRBV6-3,16,TRBD1,TRBJ1-5,-,CASSQPTGTGGQPQHF,TGTGCCAGCAGCCAACCCACGGGGACAGGGGGGCAGCCCCAGCATTTT
TRBV9,16,-,TRBJ1-3,-,CASSPAGGHMGNTIYF,TGTGCCAGCAGCCCTGCGGGGGGGCACATGGGAAACACCATATATTTT
TRBV11-3,14,-,TRBJ2-5,-,CASSPPISQETQYF,TGTGCCAGCAGCCCGCCAATTAGCCAAGAGACCCAGTACTTC
TRBV24-1,13,TRBD1,TRBJ1-2,once,CATSGWTGDGYTF,TGTGCCACCAGTGGCTGGACAGGGGACGGCTACACCTTC
TRBV11-3,19,TRBD2,TRBJ2-7,-,CASSPHPRGLAGGTYEQYF,TGTGCCAGCAGCCCCCACCCAAGGGGACTAGCGGGAGGTACCTACGAGCAGTACTTC
TRBV19,15,-,TRBJ2-7,-,CASSITALQEDEQYF,TGTGCCAGTAGTATAACGGCACTCCAGGAGGACGAGCAGTACTTC
TRBV19,12,-,TRBJ1-2,-,CASSTLRGSNTF,TGTGCCAGTAGTACACTTAGGGGATCTAACACCTTC
TRBV7-9,15,TRBD1,TRBJ2-1,-,CASSSGQGFYNEQFF,TGTGCCAGCAGCTCGGGACAGGGGTTCTACAATGAGCAGTTCTTC
TRBV9,13,-,TRBJ1-3,once,CASSENTGNTIYF,TGTGCCAGCAGCGAAAATACTGGAAACACCATATATTTT
TRBV7-2,14,TRBD1,TRBJ1-1,-,CASSLGDRGTEAFF,TGTGCCAGCAGCTTAGGAGACAGGGGCACTGAAGCTTTCTTT
TRBV9,15,TRBD2,TRBJ2-1,-,CASSRSGLAGDEQFF,TGTGCCAGCAGCCGATCTGGACTAGCGGGAGATGAGCAGTTCTTC
TRBV5-6,16,TRBD2,TRBJ2-3,-,CASSLPGLATTDTQYF,TGTGCCAGCAGCCTGCCGGGACTAGCGACCACAGATACGCAGTATTTT
TRBV5-5,14,-,TRBJ2-1,-,CASSLESDYNEQFF,TGTGCCAGCAGCTTGGAGTCAGACTACAATGAGCAGTTCTTC
TRBV15,19,TRBD1,TRBJ2-7,-,CATSNLLISGDRRTYEQYF,TGTGCCACCAGCAACCTACTAATTTCCGGGGACAGGAGAACCTACGAGCAGTACTTC
TRBV5-1,15,TRBD1,TRBJ1-5,-,CASSRDGTVNQPQHF,TGCGCCAGCAGCCGGGACGGGACAGTCAATCAGCCCCAGCATTTT
TRBV30,17,-,TRBJ1-1,-,CAWSVRGARGMNTEAFF,TGTGCCTGGAGTGTACGAGGGGCGCGGGGCATGAACACTGAAGCTTTCTTT
TRBV19,17,TRBD1,TRBJ1-3,-,CASSLYRDRTSGNTIYF,TGTGCCAGTAGTCTCTACCGGGACAGGACCTCTGGAAACACCATATATTTT
TRBV27,17,-,TRBJ1-5,-,CASSLSPPAQTGQPQHF,TGTGCCAGCAGTTTATCCCCACCGGCCCAAACGGGTCAGCCCCAGCATTTT
TRBV19,17,TRBD1,TRBJ2-4,-,CASSTQPRQGGKNIQYF,TGTGCCAGTAGTACGCAGCCTCGACAGGGGGGCAAAAACATTCAGTACTTC
TRBV11-2,18,TRBD1,TRBJ1-3,few,CASSPHRRTGVPRDTIYF,TGTGCCAGCAGCCCACACCGACGGACAGGGGTTCCCCGTGACACCATATATTTT
TRBV9,17,-,TRBJ2-3,-,CASSVAGAPSNTDTQYF,TGTGCCAGCAGCGTAGCTGGGGCCCCCTCCAACACAGATACGCAGTATTTT
TRBV28,14,-,TRBJ1-1,-,CASSWKTENTEAFF,TGTGCCAGCAGTTGGAAAACAGAGAACACTGAAGCTTTCTTT
TRBV6-4,13,TRBD1,TRBJ1-2,-,CASSDGQDYGYTF,TGTGCCAGCAGTGACGGACAGGACTATGGCTACACCTTC
TRBV3-1/TRBV3-2,16,TRBD2,TRBJ2-1,once,CASSRLSGSGGNEQFF,TGTGCCAGCAGCCGTTTGTCGGGTAGCGGGGGAAATGAGCAGTTCTTC
TRBV4-1,18,TRBD2,TRBJ2-5,-,CASSRRPGTSGSGETQYF,TGCGCCAGCAGCCGACGTCCCGGGACTAGCGGGAGCGGAGAGACCCAGTACTTC
TRBV5-1,16,-,TRBJ2-7,-,CASSLGAGTLPYEQYF,TGCGCCAGCAGCTTGGGCGCGGGAACCCTACCCTACGAGCAGTACTTC
TRBV11-2,14,-,TRBJ1-3,-,CASSQQVSGNTIYF,TGTGCCAGCAGTCAACAGGTCTCTGGAAACACCATATATTTT
TRBV28,15,TRBD1,TRBJ2-3,-,CASRPDRDSTDTQYF,TGTGCCAGCAGGCCTGACAGGGACAGCACAGATACGCAGTATTTT
TRBV5-6,15,-,TRBJ1-6,-,CASSSAGTISSPLHF,TGTGCCAGCAGCTCGGCCGGGACAATCTCTTCACCCCTCCACTTT
TRBV2,13,TRBD2,TRBJ2-5,-,CASSERERETQYF,TGTGCCAGCAGTGAGCGGGAGAGGGAGACCCAGTACTTC
TRBV4-3,13,TRBD2,TRBJ2-1,-,CASSHTTSGGQFF,TGCGCCAGCAGCCATACGACTAGCGGGGGGCAGTTCTTC
TRBV14,15,-,TRBJ2-3,-,CASSHGILRVDTQYF,TGTGCCAGCAGCCACGGAATCCTGAGGGTAGATACGCAGTATTTT
TRBV3-1/TRBV3-2,20,TRBD2,TRBJ2-1,-,CASSQDRPRTSGYSYNEQFF,TGTGCCAGCAGCCAAGATCGCCCCAGGACTAGCGGGTACTCCTACAATGAGCAGTTCTTC
TRBV11-3,15,-,TRBJ1-4,-,CASSTPTGLSEKLFF,TGTGCCAGCAGCACCCCGACAGGCTTGAGTGAAAAACTGTTTTTT
TRBV25-1,15,-,TRBJ1-6,-,CASSRPGGLNSPLHF,TGTGCCAGCAGTCGGCCCGGGGGGTTGAATTCACCCCTCCACTTT
TRBV7-9,15,TRBD1,TRBJ1-1,few,CASSNQGVKNTEAFF,TGTGCCAGCAGCAACCAGGGGGTTAAGAACACTGAAGCTTTCTTT
TRBV5-4,13,TRBD1,TRBJ1-3,-,CASSTTGVDTIYF,TGTGCCAGCAGCACGACAGGGGTCGACACCATATATTTT
TRBV28,14,TRBD1,TRBJ1-1,-,CASNLQGMNTEAFF,TGTGCCAGCAACTTACAGGGGATGAACACTGAAGCTTTCTTT
TRBV5-8,15,TRBD2,TRBJ2-5,-,CASSLPGGFQETQYF,TGTGCCAGCAGCTTGCCGGGAGGGTTCCAAGAGACCCAGTACTTC
TRBV7-2,13,-,TRBJ2-7,-,CASSSPNRETQYF,TGTGCCAGCAGCTCCCCTAACAGGGAAACCCAGTACTTC
TRBV7-8,13,-,TRBJ1-2,-,CASSPTSDYGYTF,TGTGCCAGCAGCCCAACTTCGGACTATGGCTACACCTTC
TRBV9,14,TRBD2,TRBJ2-7,-,CASSKGGRGYEQYF,TGTGCCAGCAGCAAGGGCGGGAGGGGGTACGAGCAGTACTTC
TRBV21-1,14,-,TRBJ1-2,few,CASFRDREDYGYTF,TGTGCCAGCTTCCGGGACAGGGAGGACTATGGCTACACCTTC
TRBV5-1,15,-,TRBJ2-2,-,CASSLGGPTTGELFF,TGCGCCAGCAGCTTGGGGGGCCCGACGACCGGGGAGCTGTTTTTT
TRBV5-1,15,TRBD1,TRBJ2-1,-,CASSLGQGVRNEQFF,TGCGCCAGCAGCTTGGGGCAGGGGGTTAGGAATGAGCAGTTCTTC
TRBV20-1,11,-,TRBJ2-5,-,CSATWLETQYF,TGCAGTGCTACTTGGCTGGAGACCCAGTACTTC
TRBV6-5,13,-,TRBJ2-7,-,CASSRQEDYEQYF,TGTGCCAGCAGCCGACAGGAAGACTACGAGCAGTACTTC